The T cell receptor (beta chain) under discussion was sequenced for a study of vaccination and CD4 T cells after COVID-19. Study in general: In culture, cells were exposed to overlapping spike peptides from SARS-CoV-2, HCoV-NL63, HCoV-OC43 and HCoV-229E.

The length of the CDR3 is 15 residues. Trimming took 4 bases from V and 2 from J; bases not matched to a gene: 7. CDR1 and CDR2 from the germline V gene are MDHEN and SYDVKM. Treatment meaning: approximately 9-day PBMC culture with coronavirus spike peptide pools or control peptides (ViraFEST assay). This clonotype was observed a single time. Its cognate antigen is unknown. An Oncomine TCR Beta short-read assay was used to sequence the DNA from cultured CD4+ T cells. It was cultured CD4+ T cells from which genomic DNA was extracted. TCRdb redid the calling of the PCR reads with MiXCR, one entry per CDR3 protein. The sample holds about 20,000 distinct CDR3 sequences, about half seen once.

The sample taken for sequencing was CD4+ T cells from blood, cultured in vitro. This TCR came from a human donor who had recovered from COVID-19. The chain employs TRBV28 and TRBJ1-1; 7 bases are a match to TRBD1. This CDR3 reads CASSSPRQGNTEAFF. Written as DNA, the CDR3 is TGTGCCAGCAGTTCCCCTAGACAGGGAAACACTGAAGCTTTCTTT.